This T cell receptor beta chain was documented in a study of cytomegalovirus exposure and HLA in healthy donors. Germline CDR1 reads SNHLY; CDR2 reads FYNNEI. This CDR3 is 15 amino acids long. A multiplex PCR was run with 60 Vbeta primers and 13 Jbeta primers. The repertoire was sequenced with immunoSEQ multiplex PCR; TCRdb's copy has only in-frame clones and lacks some. The data show some 160,000 clones, roughly four fifths seen once. The sequence came from a male donor in good health and CMV-seropositive. The chain recombines TRBV2 with TRBJ2-5; TRBD1 agrees at 7 bases. The J call may be in error: the DNA end matches TRBJ2-7 better. Sequenced: PBMCs. CDR3 in DNA: TGTACTGCCGCCAAAACAGGGGTCGTTCCCCACGAGCAGTACTTC. Its translation is CTAAKTGVVPHEQYF.